The 11 T cell receptor beta chains presented below share a single source sample, sequenced in a study of blood T cell repertoires in COVID-19. Clones were read by immunoSEQ multiplex PCR, and TCRdb kept only the in-frame ones, dropping some. The table records more than 100,000 clones, over 65% of them present only once. The sequenced material came from peripheral blood. The origin of the receptors is a woman aged 70-85 years with acute or convalescent COVID-19.

The chain has TRBV3-1 (or the pseudogene TRBV3-2) and TRBJ2-2; TRBD1 agrees at 8 bases. Germline V gene data show CDR1 as LGHDT and CDR2 as YNNKEL (reference sequence). The CDR3 extends over 16 amino acids. V was clipped by 4 bases and J by 1 base; unmatched bases: 5. CDR3 protein: CASSLRQGWNTGELFF. The CDR3 DNA follows: TGTGCCAGCAGCCTCCGACAGGGGTGGAACACCGGGGAGCTGTTTTTT.

This clone was detected only once. The rearrangement uses TRBV7-9 and TRBJ1-2; D not certain. Germline lookup yields CDR1 SEHNR and CDR2 FQNEAQ (reference sequence). V shed 3 bases and J shed 1 base, with 6 bases lying between them. The CDR3 is 13 residues long. CDR3 sequence: CASSLSINYGYTF. Written as DNA, the CDR3 is TGTGCCAGCAGCTTGTCTATTAACTATGGCTACACCTTC.

V is TRBV3-1 (or the pseudogene TRBV3-2) and J is TRBJ2-4; TRBD1 is a possible D gene (6 bases). V lost 4 bases to trimming and J lost 6 bases, with 13 bases between them. The CDR3 spans 14 residues. Per the germline V gene, CDR1 is LGHDT and CDR2 is YNNKEL (reference sequence). CDR3 in amino acids: CASSPQGRRNIQYF. DNA of the CDR3: TGTGCCAGCAGCCCACAGGGTCGGAGAAACATTCAGTACTTC.

The gene calls are TRBV5-4 and TRBJ2-1; 9 nucleotides agree with TRBD2. The trim removed 0 bases at V and 5 bases at J, leaving 3 bases unmatched. CDR1 SGHNT and CDR2 YYREEE come from the germline V gene (reference sequence). The CDR3 consists of 15 residues. The CDR3 DNA reads TGTGCCAGCAGCTTGGATCTAGCGGGGAACAATGAGCAGTTCTTC. Its translation is CASSLDLAGNNEQFF.

This chain uses TRBV7-9 with TRBJ1-2; D unresolved. CDR1 SEHNR and CDR2 FQNEAQ come from the germline V gene (reference sequence). The V end was cut by 3 bases, the J end by 8 bases, with 22 bases between. This CDR3 spans 16 amino acids. The CDR3 sequence: CASSFWGGKSARGYTF. CDR3 sequence (DNA): TGTGCCAGCAGCTTTTGGGGAGGGAAGTCTGCTCGGGGCTACACCTTC.

The chain carries TRBV6-5 and TRBJ1-2, with TRBD1 matching over 8 bases. The CDR3 extends over 14 amino acids. Germline V gene sequence: CDR1 MNHEY, CDR2 SVGAGI. V was pared by 5 bases and J by 5 bases, with 7 bases of the junction left unmatched. CDR3 bases: TGTGCCAGCAGTCCCGGGACAGGTCTATATGGCTACACCTTC. This codes for CASSPGTGLYGYTF.

The CDR3 DNA is TGTGCCAGCTCACCGACACAAGCATGGACAGGTTCTAATTCACCCCTCCACTTT. The encoded protein is CASSPTQAWTGSNSPLHF. The chain is built from TRBV18 and TRBJ1-6, with 7 bases fitting TRBD1. The V segment lost 3 bases and the J segment 6 bases; nucleotides outside the gene matches: 14. The CDR3 length is 18 residues. The germline CDR1 and CDR2 sequences are KGHSH and LQKENI.

The chain is built from TRBV18 and TRBJ1-4; 7 bases agree with TRBD1. Germline lookup yields CDR1 KGHSH and CDR2 LQKENI. V gave up 6 bases and J gave up 4 bases; unmatched junction bases: 11. The CDR3 spans 16 residues. CDR3 in DNA: TGTGCCAGCTCGCCGCGGGACAGTCCGAGTAATGAAAAACTGTTTTTT. The encoded protein is CASSPRDSPSNEKLFF.

The chain couples TRBV11-2 to TRBJ2-7, with unresolved D. V was shortened by 5 bases and J by 4 bases, with 15 bases between the two germline ends. Germline V lookup: CDR1 SGHAT, CDR2 FQNNGV. The CDR3 covers 14 residues. The CDR3 loop is CASSRRPGPYEQYV. As DNA, the CDR3 is TGTGCCAGCAGCCGCAGACCAGGCCCTTACGAGCAGTACGTC.

V is TRBV5-1 and J is TRBJ2-1; D may be TRBD2 (6 bases). CDR3 length equals 15 residues. Germline loops: CDR1 SGHRS, CDR2 YFSETQ. Trimming cost V 0 bases and J 9 bases, with 16 bases left between them. CDR3 coding DNA: TGCGCCAGCAGCTTGGCCTATGGGGGGACGGTTGAGCAGTTCTTC. Its protein is CASSLAYGGTVEQFF.

V is TRBV30 and J is TRBJ1-1; no clear D. V was pared by 8 bases and J by 1 base, with 14 bases between. Germline CDR1 is GTSNPN and CDR2 is SVGIG (reference sequence). The CDR3 loop spans 13 amino acids. CDR3 amino acids: CASHRVPNTEAFF. DNA for the CDR3: TGTGCCAGCCACAGAGTCCCGAACACTGAAGCTTTCTTT.